A single sample gave rise to the 31 T cell receptor beta chains below, sequenced in a study of blood T cell repertoires in COVID-19 (dated by TCRdb to between 2020 and 2021). Library construction relied on the immunoSEQ multiplex PCR assay. TCRdb's version of the immuneACCESS table is confined to in-frame rearrangements and falls short of the full clone set. An unresolved V gene accounts for under half of the shortfall where checked; the remainder is of unknown origin. The sample table lists under 80,000 clones, about 87% of them with a count of one. In total, the top ten clones hold more than 6.5% of the sample. Sequencing used peripheral blood. These receptors originate from a woman of 80 years or more with active COVID-19.

The sample holds one count of this clone. The chain recombines TRBV24-1 with TRBJ1-3; 7 nucleotides match TRBD1. The CDR3 loop spans 23 amino acids. Germline CDR1 reads KGHDR; CDR2 reads SFDVKD. With 0 bases clipped from V and 0 bases from J, the junction kept 22 bases outside the gene matches. DNA of the CDR3: TGTGCCACCAGTGATTTGTTAAACAGGGGACCTAACCCAGAAAGCCGCTCTGGAAACACCATATATTTT. It specifies CATSDLLNRGPNPESRSGNTIYF.

Here the CDR3 reads CASSPGQGRGYSNQPQHF. The CDR3 DNA follows: TGTGCCAGCTCACCAGGGCAGGGAAGGGGTTATAGCAATCAGCCCCAGCATTTT. This chain uses TRBV18 with TRBJ1-5; D possibly corresponds to TRBD1 (5 bases). Germline loops: CDR1 KGHSH, CDR2 LQKENI. CDR3 length: 18 residues. Trimming pared 2 bases from V and 0 bases from J, leaving 17 bases between.

The chain uses TRBV7-2 and TRBJ2-3; 10 positions match TRBD1. The V and J ends lost 7 bases and 4 bases, in that order; junction bases with no gene match: 5. Germline values: CDR1 SGHTA, CDR2 FQGNSA. This CDR3 spans 14 amino acids. The DNA for the CDR3 is TGTGCCAGCACGAGGGACAGGGGCCCAGATACGCAGTATTTT. Translated: CASTRDRGPDTQYF. Supplemented by reference TRBV7-2 and TRBJ2-3, the full variable domain reads GAGVSQSPSNKVTEKGKDVELRCDPISGHTALYWYRQSLGQGLEFLIYFQGNSAPDKSGLPSDRFSAERTGGSVSTLTIQRTQQEDSAVYLCASTRDRGPDTQYFGPGTRLTVL.

This rearrangement joins TRBV9 to TRBJ2-2; 8 bases fit TRBD1. The V gene end was trimmed by 0 bases and the J gene end by 5 bases; junction bases not matched to a gene: 3. The CDR3 consists of 15 residues. Germline loops: CDR1 SGDLS, CDR2 YYNGEE. The CDR3 nucleotides read TGTGCCAGCAGCGTAGGGACAGGGTTGACCGGGGAGCTGTTTTTT. Protein: CASSVGTGLTGELFF.

V is TRBV7-3 and J is TRBJ1-4; 7 nucleotides match TRBD1. Germline CDR1 is SGHTA and CDR2 is FQGTGA. The length of the CDR3 is 15 residues. V lost 5 bases, J lost 7 bases, and 10 bases stayed unmatched. In nucleotides, the CDR3 is TGTGCCAGCAGCCAGGGGGGAGCCGAGGGTGAAAAACTGTTTTTT. Residues: CASSQGGAEGEKLFF.

The gene calls are TRBV20-1 and TRBJ2-7, with no clear D. Deletions cut 5 bases from V and 6 bases from J, with 11 bases between. The CDR3 runs 11 residues. CDR1 DFQATT and CDR2 SNEGSKA come from the germline V gene (reference sequence). This chain's CDR3 is CSAPAPGEQYF. The CDR3 DNA follows: TGCAGTGCTCCCGCCCCGGGCGAGCAGTACTTC.

The chain is built from TRBV15 and TRBJ2-7, with 7 nucleotides matching TRBD2. The CDR3 sequence is 13 residues long. J gave up 3 bases and V 8 bases, and 7 bases lay outside the gene matches. Germline values: CDR1 LNHNV, CDR2 YYDKDF (reference sequence). Here the CDR3 reads CATGRDDLYEQYF. The DNA of the CDR3 is TGTGCCACCGGGAGGGACGACCTCTACGAGCAGTACTTC.

The CDR3 here is CATLTGTGSIGYGYTF. The CDR3 DNA is TGTGCCACCTTAACCGGGACAGGGAGTATTGGCTATGGCTACACCTTC. The gene calls are TRBV28 and TRBJ1-2; 9 bases are a match to TRBD1. V was pared by 10 bases and J by 4 bases, with 16 bases of the junction left unmatched. Looked up from germline, CDR1 is MDHEN and CDR2 is SYDVKM. The CDR3 contains 16 residues.

The chain joins TRBV19 to TRBJ2-2, with TRBD1 matching 8 bases. This CDR3 is built from 16 residues. Trimming removed 3 bases from V and 7 bases from J; junction bases left unmatched: 10. In germline, CDR1 is LNHDA, CDR2 SQIVND (reference sequence). The CDR3 nucleotides are TGTGCCAGTAGTATGCAACAGGGGGGATTCGGCGGGGAGCTGTTTTTT. This gives the protein CASSMQQGGFGGELFF.

The chain carries TRBV19 and TRBJ2-5; 7 bases align to TRBD1. Germline lookup yields CDR1 LNHDA and CDR2 SQIVND (reference sequence). J gave up 4 bases and V 6 bases, and 5 bases lay outside the gene matches. This CDR3 has 13 residues. CDR3 DNA: TGTGCCAGTAGGGGACAGATCGTAGAGACCCAGTACTTC. As protein: CASRGQIVETQYF.

V gene TRBV28 combines with J gene TRBJ2-5, with a weak D call TRBD2 (5 bases). The CDR3 sequence is 16 residues long. Germline-derived CDR1 and CDR2 are MDHEN and SYDVKM. Trimming pared 8 bases from V and 1 base from J, leaving 20 bases between. The CDR3 DNA is TGTGCCAGCGCCCCGGGGTCGGCGGGCCTCCAAGAGACCCAGTACTTC. Its protein product is CASAPGSAGLQETQYF.

The gene calls are TRBV12-3 or TRBV12-4 and TRBJ2-2; D is ambiguous. The V end lost 9 bases, the J end lost 3 bases, and 11 bases lay between the germline ends. CDR3 length equals 13 residues. The CDR3 nucleotides are TGTGCCAGGCCGGGTTCATACACCGGGGAGCTGTTTTTT. As protein: CARPGSYTGELFF.

As concerns this clone: One end of the junction does not line up with germline, which may come from a read error. The CDR3 DNA sequence: TGTGCCAGCAGCTTATTTGCGGGACAGGGGGACTTC. Protein sequence: CASSLFAGQGDF. The chain couples TRBV11-2 to TRBJ2-7; 11 bases line up with TRBD1. CDR1 and CDR2 from the germline V gene are SGHAT and FQNNGV. This CDR3 has 12 amino acids.

The J gene is TRBJ1-5, the V gene TRBV7-8, with 7 bases that match TRBD1. Germline CDR1 and CDR2: SGHVS and FQNEAQ. The CDR3 has 15 residues. V shed 5 bases, J shed 3 bases, and the junction held 7 bases outside the gene matches. The CDR3 here is CASSPREGANQPQHF. The CDR3 DNA follows: TGTGCCAGCAGCCCCCGCGAGGGGGCCAATCAGCCCCAGCATTTT.

The rearrangement links TRBV3-1 (or the pseudogene TRBV3-2) to TRBJ2-1, with TRBD1 as a possible D gene (6 bases). Germline V gene data show CDR1 as LGHDT and CDR2 as YNNKEL (reference sequence). The ends were cut back, 3 bases at V and 10 bases at J, with 22 bases in the middle. The CDR3 loop spans 16 amino acids. The CDR3 nucleotides read TGTGCCAGCAGCCACGACGGGGCCCGGCTAAGGGGGGAGCAGTTCTTC. It encodes CASSHDGARLRGEQFF.

This clone was picked up one time. This sequence joins TRBV9 and TRBJ2-5; D is perhaps TRBD1 (5 bases). The CDR3 length is 14 residues. CDR1 SGDLS and CDR2 YYNGEE come from the germline V gene. The V gene lost 2 bases and the J gene lost 2 bases, with 10 bases spanning the gap. The CDR3 sequence is CASSVSGWQETQYF. CDR3 in DNA: TGTGCCAGCAGCGTCTCAGGGTGGCAAGAGACCCAGTACTTC.

This clone was seen only a few times. The chain carries TRBV20-1 and TRBJ2-1; D ambiguous. Germline V CDR1 and CDR2: DFQATT, SNEGSKA (reference sequence). CDR3 length: 14 amino acids. V was trimmed by 3 bases and J by 2 bases, leaving 11 bases between them. In DNA form, the CDR3 reads TGCAGTGCTAGTACTCCTTCTGCCTACAATGAGCAGTTCTTC. This codes for CSASTPSAYNEQFF.

The chain carries TRBV3-1 (or the pseudogene TRBV3-2) and TRBJ2-7; D perhaps matches TRBD1 (6 bases). CDR1 is LGHDT, CDR2 YNNKEL, per germline (reference sequence). This CDR3 comprises 16 residues. Trimming pared 4 bases from V and 1 base from J, leaving 17 bases between. CDR3 region: CASSRLQGPRSYEQYF. CDR3 coding DNA: TGTGCCAGCAGCCGATTACAGGGTCCCAGGTCCTACGAGCAGTACTTC.

The chain combines TRBV4-2 with TRBJ2-2; 10 bases agree with TRBD1. Germline V CDR1 and CDR2: LGHNA, YNFKEQ. J was trimmed by 6 bases and V by 1 base; bases with no gene match: 2. This CDR3 spans 15 amino acids. DNA of the CDR3: TGTGCCAGCAGCCAAGGACAGGGGGCGCCCGGGGAGCTGTTTTTT. This sequence encodes CASSQGQGAPGELFF.

The V gene is TRBV12-3 or TRBV12-4, the J gene TRBJ1-1; no reliable D call. CDR3 size: 13 residues. V shed 6 bases and J shed 0 bases, with 8 bases lying between them. The CDR3, as DNA: TGTGCCAGCAGCGTTACAGTGAACACTGAAGCTTTCTTT. This codes for CASSVTVNTEAFF.

The V gene is TRBV4-1, the J gene TRBJ1-4; 11 nucleotides align to TRBD1. This CDR3 has 15 residues. Germline V gives CDR1 MGHRA, CDR2 YSYEKL. Trimming removed 1 base from V and 7 bases from J; junction bases left unmatched: 2. In DNA form, the CDR3 reads TGCGCCAGCAGCCAAGCCGGGACAGGGGGTGAAAAACTGTTTTTT. It is translated as CASSQAGTGGEKLFF.

This chain uses TRBV29-1 with TRBJ2-5, with D perhaps matching TRBD1 (5 bases). Deletions cut 7 bases from V and 4 bases from J, with 16 bases between. The CDR3 has 13 amino acids. Per germline, CDR1 SQVTM and CDR2 ANQGSEA. The CDR3 sequence: CSGVSGKGETQYF. The CDR3, as DNA: TGCAGCGGGGTATCAGGGAAGGGAGAGACCCAGTACTTC.

To note about this clone: Distinct nucleotide sequences in the sample also encode this CDR3. The chain joins TRBV6-2 or TRBV6-3 to TRBJ1-5; TRBD1 aligns across 8 bases. This CDR3 contains 15 residues. Germline-derived CDR1 and CDR2 are MNHEY and SVGEGT. Trimming at V came to 2 bases and at J to 7 bases, leaving 7 bases not matched to a gene. The DNA of the CDR3 is TGTGCCAGCAGTTACGGGGACAGGAGGAACCAGCCCCAGCATTTT. Its translation is CASSYGDRRNQPQHF.

This rearrangement joins TRBV9 to TRBJ2-3; 13 nucleotides match TRBD2. The V gene's germline CDR1 is SGDLS and CDR2 YYNGEE. Losses at the gene ends were 3 bases for V and 2 bases for J; bases not matched to a gene: 6. The CDR3 runs 17 residues. CDR3 loop: CASSDSLAGGATDTQYF. CDR3 nucleotide sequence: TGTGCCAGCAGCGACTCACTAGCGGGAGGGGCCACAGATACGCAGTATTTT. Using reference TRBV9 and TRBJ2-3 for the parts outside the CDR3, the full variable domain is DSGVTQTPKHLITATGQRVTLRCSPRSGDLSVYWYQQSLDQGLQFLIQYYNGEERAKGNILERFSAQQFPDLHSELNLSSLELGDSALYFCASSDSLAGGATDTQYFGPGTRLTVL.

The chain has TRBV27 and TRBJ2-1; D gene unclear. The CDR3 runs 15 residues. Deletions cut 6 bases from V and 5 bases from J, with 17 bases between. Germline CDR1 reads MNHEY; CDR2 reads SMNVEV (reference sequence). The CDR3 DNA sequence: TGTGCCAGCAGGCACCGTTTGCAGGCAAACAATGAGCAGTTCTTC. It codes for CASRHRLQANNEQFF.

The gene calls are TRBV7-2 and TRBJ2-5, with D possibly TRBD2 on 5 matching bases. The CDR3 runs to 14 residues. Per germline, CDR1 SGHTA and CDR2 FQGNSA. The germline V and J ends were trimmed by 3 bases and 7 bases, with 15 bases remaining between them. The CDR3 region is CASSLITPAGTQYF. CDR3 nucleotides: TGTGCCAGCAGCTTGATAACGCCGGCGGGGACCCAGTACTTC.

The chain has TRBV18 and TRBJ1-2; D possibly corresponds to TRBD1 (6 bases). This CDR3 spans 17 amino acids. V was shortened by 3 bases and J by 6 bases, with 23 bases between the two germline ends. CDR1 and CDR2 (germline): KGHSH, LQKENI. CDR3 residues: CASSPILFGGASDGYTF. The CDR3 nucleotides are TGTGCCAGCTCACCGATCCTCTTCGGGGGGGCTAGCGATGGCTACACCTTC.

The chain couples TRBV28 to TRBJ2-7, with 10 bases matching TRBD2. The junction had 4 bases not matched to a gene; V was cut back by 5 bases and J by 0 bases. The CDR3 length is 15 residues. Germline CDR1 and CDR2: MDHEN and SYDVKM. The CDR3 reads CASSVAGGASYEQYF. CDR3 coding DNA: TGTGCCAGCAGTGTAGCGGGAGGAGCCTCCTACGAGCAGTACTTC.

This clone was picked up one time. V usage is TRBV6-5 and J usage is TRBJ1-2, with 9 bases aligning to TRBD1. Germline trimming cut 6 bases from V and 4 bases from J; bases unmatched to any gene: 9. The CDR3 has 15 residues. CDR1 and CDR2 from the germline V gene are MNHEY and SVGAGI. CDR3 DNA: TGTGCCAGCAGCGGACCATACAGGGGGCCCTATGGCTACACCTTC. This gives the protein CASSGPYRGPYGYTF.

The V call is TRBV7-2, the J call TRBJ1-1; possible D gene TRBD1, 6 bases. V was clipped by 5 bases and J by 1 base, with 14 bases between them. The CDR3 is 15 residues long. Per the germline V gene, CDR1 is SGHTA and CDR2 is FQGNSA. The CDR3 spells CASSRKTGGNTEAFF. The CDR3 DNA follows: TGTGCCAGCAGCCGGAAGACAGGCGGGAACACTGAAGCTTTCTTT.

This clone was seen just once. The chain combines TRBV27 with TRBJ1-1; D remains ambiguous. V lost 4 bases and J lost 4, with 16 bases in between. Germline CDR1 reads MNHEY; CDR2 reads SMNVEV (reference sequence). The CDR3 extends over 15 amino acids. CDR3 DNA: TGTGCCAGCAGTTACGTGCCTCGGAGTGGCACTGAAGCTTTCTTT. This sequence encodes CASSYVPRSGTEAFF.